Below are 6 T cell receptor beta chains sequenced from a single sample in a study of tumor-infiltrating lymphocytes in oesophageal squamous cell carcinoma. Each CDR3 protein is one row after TCRdb ran MiXCR on the PCR reads. In the table there are some 16,000 distinct CDR3 sequences, roughly 49% of which are singletons. What was sequenced was esophageal tumor tissue. The receptors derive from a male donor with esophageal squamous cell carcinoma.

This rearrangement joins TRBV7-2 to TRBJ2-2, with 9 bases aligning to TRBD1. V dropped 6 bases and J dropped 5; count of bases not matched to a gene: 16. Germline V gives CDR1 SGHTA, CDR2 FQGNSA. The CDR3 spans 18 residues. For the CDR3, the DNA is TGTGCCAGCAGTCCCCGACAGGGGGTAATAGTGGGGACCGGGGAGCTGTTTTTT. Translation gives CASSPRQGVIVGTGELFF. Complete variable domain (other parts from reference TRBV7-2 and TRBJ2-2): GAGVSQSPSNKVTEKGKDVELRCDPISGHTALYWYRQSLGQGLEFLIYFQGNSAPDKSGLPSDRFSAERTGGSVSTLTIQRTQQEDSAVYLCASSPRQGVIVGTGELFFGEGSRLTVL.

The chain joins TRBV6-1 to TRBJ2-3; possible D gene TRBD1, 5 bases. CDR3 length equals 16 residues. Germline loops: CDR1 MNHNS, CDR2 SASEGT. Trimming took 4 bases from V and 6 from J, leaving 20 bases between them. CDR3 nucleotide sequence: TGTGCCAGCAGTGGAGTGCAGGGTGACGTTCGGGATACGCAGTATTTT. The encoded protein is CASSGVQGDVRDTQYF.

V and J are TRBV7-6 and TRBJ1-5; D not certain. The CDR3 has 12 amino acids. V lost 3 bases and J lost 6, with 6 bases in between. Germline-derived CDR1 and CDR2 are SGHVS and FNYEAQ. In DNA, the CDR3 is TGTGCCAGCAGCTTCCTCTCTCAGCCCCAGCATTTT. The encoded protein is CASSFLSQPQHF.

Many counts were recorded for this clonotype. Being one base from a much bigger clone, this may be a read error. This sequence joins TRBV7-9 and TRBJ2-3; weak D call: TRBD2 (5 bases). The CDR3 length is 14 residues. Germline CDR1 is SEHNR and CDR2 is FQNEAQ (reference sequence). V lost 0 bases and J 14 bases, leaving 18 bases between the germline ends. The CDR3 nucleotides are TGTGCCAGCAGCTTAGCAGGGTACACCGGGGAGCTGTATTTT. Translated, it gives CASSLAGYTGELYF. Complete variable domain (other parts from reference TRBV7-9 and TRBJ2-3): DTGVSQNPRHKITKRGQNVTFRCDPISEHNRLYWYRQTLGQGPEFLTYFQNEAQLEKSRLLSDRFSAERPKGSFSTLEIQRTEQGDSAMYLCASSLAGYTGELYFGPGTRLTVL.

This clonotype was observed at least ten times. The chain has TRBV5-5 and TRBJ2-5; 15 bases map to TRBD2. Looked up from germline, CDR1 is SGHKS and CDR2 is YYEKEE (reference sequence). The CDR3 consists of 16 residues. V dropped 4 bases and J dropped 7; count of bases not matched to a gene: 8. CDR3 DNA: TGTGCCAGCAGCCTAGGGACTAGCGGGAGGATAGGGACCCAGTACTTC. Its translation is CASSLGTSGRIGTQYF.

This chain connects TRBV7-3 to TRBJ2-7; 9 nucleotides align to TRBD1. The end of the DNA aligns better with TRBJ2-1, so the J call may be wrong. This CDR3 is built from 13 residues. CDR1 is SGHTA, CDR2 FQGTGA, per germline. CDR3 DNA sequence: TGTGCCAGCAGCTTGGGACAGGGCTACGAGCAGTTCTTC. This encodes CASSLGQGYEQFF.